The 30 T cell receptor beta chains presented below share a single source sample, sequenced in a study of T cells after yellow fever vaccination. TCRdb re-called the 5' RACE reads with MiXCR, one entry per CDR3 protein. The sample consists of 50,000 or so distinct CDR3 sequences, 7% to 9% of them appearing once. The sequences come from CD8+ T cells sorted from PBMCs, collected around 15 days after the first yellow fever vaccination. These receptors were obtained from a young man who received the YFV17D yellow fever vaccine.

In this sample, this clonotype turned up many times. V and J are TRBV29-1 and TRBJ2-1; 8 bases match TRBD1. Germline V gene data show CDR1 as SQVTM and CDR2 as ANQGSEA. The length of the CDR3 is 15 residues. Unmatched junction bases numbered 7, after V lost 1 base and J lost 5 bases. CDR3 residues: CSVEGRGLRNNEQFF. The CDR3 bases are TGCAGCGTTGAAGGCAGGGGGCTACGAAACAATGAGCAGTTCTTC.

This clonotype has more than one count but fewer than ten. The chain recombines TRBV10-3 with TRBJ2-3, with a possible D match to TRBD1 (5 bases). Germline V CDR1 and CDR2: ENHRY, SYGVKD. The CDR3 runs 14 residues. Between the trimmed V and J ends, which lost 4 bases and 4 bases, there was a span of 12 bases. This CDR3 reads CAISGIAGPDTQYF. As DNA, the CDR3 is TGTGCCATCAGTGGAATAGCAGGGCCAGATACGCAGTATTTT.

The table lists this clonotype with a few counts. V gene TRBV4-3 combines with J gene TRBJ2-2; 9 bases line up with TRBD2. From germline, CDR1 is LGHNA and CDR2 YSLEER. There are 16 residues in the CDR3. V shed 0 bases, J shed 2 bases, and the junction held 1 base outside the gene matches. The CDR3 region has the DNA TGCGCCAGCAGCCAAGATAGCGGGGGTAACACCGGGGAGCTGTTTTTT. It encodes CASSQDSGGNTGELFF.

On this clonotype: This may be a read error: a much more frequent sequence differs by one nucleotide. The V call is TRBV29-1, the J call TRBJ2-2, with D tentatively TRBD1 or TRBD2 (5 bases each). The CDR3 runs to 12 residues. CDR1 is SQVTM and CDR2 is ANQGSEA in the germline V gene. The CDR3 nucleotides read TGCAGCGTTGTAAGAAGCACCGGGGCGCTGTTTTTT. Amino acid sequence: CSVVRSTGALFF.

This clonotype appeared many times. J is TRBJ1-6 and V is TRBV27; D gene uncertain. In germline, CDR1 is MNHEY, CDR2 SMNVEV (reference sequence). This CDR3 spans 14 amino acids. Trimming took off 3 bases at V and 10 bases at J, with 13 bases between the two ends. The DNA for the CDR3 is TGTGCCAGCAGTTTCCGGCCGATTGAGTCACCCCTCCACTTT. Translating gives CASSFRPIESPLHF.

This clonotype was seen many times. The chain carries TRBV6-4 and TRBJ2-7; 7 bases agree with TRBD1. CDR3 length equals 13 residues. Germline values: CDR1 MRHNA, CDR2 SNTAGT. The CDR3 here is CAPCPGQDCEQYV. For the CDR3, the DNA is TGTGCGCCCTGCCCCGGACAGGACTGCGAGCAGTACGTC.

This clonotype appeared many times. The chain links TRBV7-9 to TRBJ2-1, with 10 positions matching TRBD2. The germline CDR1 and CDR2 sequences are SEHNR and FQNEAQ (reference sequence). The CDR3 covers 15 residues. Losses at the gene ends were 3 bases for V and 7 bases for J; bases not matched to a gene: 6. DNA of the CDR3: TGTGCCAGCAGCTTCGTTACTAGCGGGACAAATGAGCAGTTCTTC. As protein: CASSFVTSGTNEQFF.

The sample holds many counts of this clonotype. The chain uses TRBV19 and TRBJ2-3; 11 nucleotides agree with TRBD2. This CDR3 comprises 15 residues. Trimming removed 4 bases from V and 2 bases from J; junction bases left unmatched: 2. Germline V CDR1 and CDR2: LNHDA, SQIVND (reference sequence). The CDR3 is CASSTTSGATDTQYF. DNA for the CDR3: TGTGCCAGTAGTACGACTAGCGGGGCCACAGATACGCAGTATTTT.

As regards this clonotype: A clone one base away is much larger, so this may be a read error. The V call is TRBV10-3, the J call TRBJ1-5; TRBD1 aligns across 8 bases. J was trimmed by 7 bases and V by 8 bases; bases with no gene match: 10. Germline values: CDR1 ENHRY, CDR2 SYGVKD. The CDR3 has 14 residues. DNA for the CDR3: TGTGCCATCGGCGACGGACAGGGTGGCCAGCCCCAGCATTTT. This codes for CAIGDGQGGQPQHF.

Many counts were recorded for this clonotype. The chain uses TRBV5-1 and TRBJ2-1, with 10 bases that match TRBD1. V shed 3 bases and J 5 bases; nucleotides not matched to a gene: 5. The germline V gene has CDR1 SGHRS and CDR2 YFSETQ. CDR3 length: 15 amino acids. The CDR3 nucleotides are TGCGCCAGCAGCTCCCCCGGGACAGGGGACAATGAGCAGTTCTTC. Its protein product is CASSSPGTGDNEQFF. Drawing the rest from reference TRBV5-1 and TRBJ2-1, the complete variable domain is KAGVTQTPRYLIKTRGQQVTLSCSPISGHRSVSWYQQTPGQGLQFLFEYFSETQRNKGNFPGRFSGRQFSNSRSEMNVSTLELGDSALYLCASSSPGTGDNEQFFGPGTRLTVL.

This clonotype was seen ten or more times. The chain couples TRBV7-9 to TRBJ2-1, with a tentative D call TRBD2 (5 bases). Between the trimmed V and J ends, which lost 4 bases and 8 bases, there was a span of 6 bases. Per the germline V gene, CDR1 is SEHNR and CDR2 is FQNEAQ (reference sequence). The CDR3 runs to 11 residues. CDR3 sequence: CASSWRDEQFF. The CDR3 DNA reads TGTGCCAGCAGCTGGCGGGATGAGCAGTTCTTC. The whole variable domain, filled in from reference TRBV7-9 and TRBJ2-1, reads DTGVSQNPRHKITKRGQNVTFRCDPISEHNRLYWYRQTLGQGPEFLTYFQNEAQLEKSRLLSDRFSAERPKGSFSTLEIQRTEQGDSAMYLCASSWRDEQFFGPGTRLTVL.

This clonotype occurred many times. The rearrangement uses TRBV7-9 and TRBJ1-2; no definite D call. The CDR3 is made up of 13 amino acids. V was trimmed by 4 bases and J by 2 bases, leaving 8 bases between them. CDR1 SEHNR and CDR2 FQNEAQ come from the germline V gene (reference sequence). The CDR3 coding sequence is TGTGCCAGCAGCTCCGGGCCCAACTATGGCTACACCTTC. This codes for CASSSGPNYGYTF.

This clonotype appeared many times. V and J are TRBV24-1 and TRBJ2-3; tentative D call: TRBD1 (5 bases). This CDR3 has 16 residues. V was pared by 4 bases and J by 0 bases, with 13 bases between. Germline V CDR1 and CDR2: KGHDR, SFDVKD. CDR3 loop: CATSDRAHSSTDTQYF. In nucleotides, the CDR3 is TGTGCCACCAGTGACAGGGCCCACTCCAGCACAGATACGCAGTATTTT.

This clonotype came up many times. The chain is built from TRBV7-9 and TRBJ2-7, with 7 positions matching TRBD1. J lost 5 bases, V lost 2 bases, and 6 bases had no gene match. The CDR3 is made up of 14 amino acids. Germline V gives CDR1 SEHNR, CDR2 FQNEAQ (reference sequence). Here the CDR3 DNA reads TGTGCCAGCAGCTTAACTACAGGGGACAACGAGCAGTACTTC. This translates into CASSLTTGDNEQYF.

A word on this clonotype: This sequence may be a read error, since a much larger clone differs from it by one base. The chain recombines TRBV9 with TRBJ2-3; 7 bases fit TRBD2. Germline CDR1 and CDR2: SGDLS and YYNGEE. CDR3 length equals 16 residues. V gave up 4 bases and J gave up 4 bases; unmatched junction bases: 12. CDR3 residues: CASSLERVGGSDTQYF. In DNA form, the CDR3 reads TGTGCCAGCAGCCTCGAGCGGGTCGGGGGGTCAGATACGCAGTATTTT.

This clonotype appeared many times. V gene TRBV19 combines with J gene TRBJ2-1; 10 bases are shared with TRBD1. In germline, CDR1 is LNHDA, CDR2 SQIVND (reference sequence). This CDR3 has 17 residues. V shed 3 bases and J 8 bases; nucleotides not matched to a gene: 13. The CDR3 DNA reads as TGTGCCAGTAGTATGTTCCCGGGGACAGGGGTTAGAGATGAGCAGTTCTTC. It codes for CASSMFPGTGVRDEQFF.

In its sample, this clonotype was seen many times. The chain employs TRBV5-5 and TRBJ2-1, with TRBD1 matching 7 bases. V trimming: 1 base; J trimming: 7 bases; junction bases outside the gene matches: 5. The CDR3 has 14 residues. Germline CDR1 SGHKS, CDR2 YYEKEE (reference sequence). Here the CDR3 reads CASSLLGGGNEQFF. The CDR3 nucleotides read TGTGCCAGCAGCTTGTTAGGGGGCGGAAATGAGCAGTTCTTC.

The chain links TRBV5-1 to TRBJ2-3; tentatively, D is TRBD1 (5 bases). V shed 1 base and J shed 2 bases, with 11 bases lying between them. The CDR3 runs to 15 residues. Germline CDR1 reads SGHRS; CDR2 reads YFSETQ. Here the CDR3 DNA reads TGCGCCAGCAGCTTGCTGTCAGGGAACACAGATACGCAGTATTTT. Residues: CASSLLSGNTDTQYF.

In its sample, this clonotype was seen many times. The CDR3 DNA is TGTGCCAGCAGCGCTTACTCCTACGAGCAGTACTTC. It translates to CASSAYSYEQYF. This chain links TRBV7-6 with TRBJ2-7, with D hard to call. The CDR3 is made up of 12 amino acids. V lost 5 bases, J lost 0 bases, and 5 bases lay in between. Germline V lookup: CDR1 SGHVS, CDR2 FNYEAQ.

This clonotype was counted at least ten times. The CDR3 DNA sequence: TGCAGTGCTAACCGGGACAGGGGTGACCACGAGCAGTACGTC. Its translation: CSANRDRGDHEQYV. This sequence joins TRBV20-1 and TRBJ2-7, with 10 bases fitting TRBD1. V lost 4 bases, J lost 5 bases, and 8 bases stayed unmatched. This CDR3 region has 14 residues. Looked up from germline, CDR1 is DFQATT and CDR2 is SNEGSKA (reference sequence).

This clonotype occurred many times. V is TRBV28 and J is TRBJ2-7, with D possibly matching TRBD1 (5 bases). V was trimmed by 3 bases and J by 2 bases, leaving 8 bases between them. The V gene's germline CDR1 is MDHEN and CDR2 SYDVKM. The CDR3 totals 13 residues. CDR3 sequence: CASSFGRAYEQYV. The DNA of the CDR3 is TGTGCCAGCAGTTTCGGCAGGGCCTACGAGCAGTACGTC.

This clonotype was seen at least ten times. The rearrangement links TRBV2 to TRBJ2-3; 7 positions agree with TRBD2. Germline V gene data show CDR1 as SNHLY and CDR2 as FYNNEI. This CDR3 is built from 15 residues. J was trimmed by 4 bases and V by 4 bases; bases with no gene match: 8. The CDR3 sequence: CASSARAGESDTQYF. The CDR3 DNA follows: TGTGCCAGCAGTGCGCGGGCGGGGGAGTCAGATACGCAGTATTTT.

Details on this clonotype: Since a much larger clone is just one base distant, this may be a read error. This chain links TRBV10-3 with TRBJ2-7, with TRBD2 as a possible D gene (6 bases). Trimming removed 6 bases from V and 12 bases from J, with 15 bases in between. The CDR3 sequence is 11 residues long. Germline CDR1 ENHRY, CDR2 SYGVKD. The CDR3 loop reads CAISQRAEAYF. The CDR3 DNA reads TGTGCCATCAGCCAGCGGGCCGAGGCGTACTTC.

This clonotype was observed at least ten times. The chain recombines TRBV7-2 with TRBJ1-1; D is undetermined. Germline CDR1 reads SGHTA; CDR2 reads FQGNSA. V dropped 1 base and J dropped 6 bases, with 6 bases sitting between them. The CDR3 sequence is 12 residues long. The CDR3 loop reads CASSLGPPEAFF. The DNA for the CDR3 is TGTGCCAGCAGCTTAGGGCCACCTGAAGCTTTCTTT. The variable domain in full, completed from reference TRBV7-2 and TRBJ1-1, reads GAGVSQSPSNKVTEKGKDVELRCDPISGHTALYWYRQSLGQGLEFLIYFQGNSAPDKSGLPSDRFSAERTGGSVSTLTIQRTQQEDSAVYLCASSLGPPEAFFGQGTRLTVV.

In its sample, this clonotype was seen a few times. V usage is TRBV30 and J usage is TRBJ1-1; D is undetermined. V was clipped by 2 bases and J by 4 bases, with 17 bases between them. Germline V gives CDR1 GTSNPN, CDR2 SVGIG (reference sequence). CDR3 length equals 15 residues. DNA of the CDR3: TGTGCCTGGAGTACCCCCGGGCGACGGGGCACTGAAGCTTTCTTT. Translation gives CAWSTPGRRGTEAFF.

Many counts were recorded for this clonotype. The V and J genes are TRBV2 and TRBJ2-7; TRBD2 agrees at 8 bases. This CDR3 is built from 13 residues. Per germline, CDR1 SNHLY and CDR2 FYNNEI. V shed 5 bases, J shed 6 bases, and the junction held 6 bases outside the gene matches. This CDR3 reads CASSLGLEVEQYF. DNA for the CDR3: TGTGCCAGCAGTCTGGGACTAGAGGTCGAGCAGTACTTC.

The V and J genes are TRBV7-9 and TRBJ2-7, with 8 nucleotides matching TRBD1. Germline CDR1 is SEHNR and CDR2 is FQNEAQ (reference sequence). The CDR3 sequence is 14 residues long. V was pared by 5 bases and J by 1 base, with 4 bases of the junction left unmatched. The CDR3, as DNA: TGTGCCAGCAGCCCTCGGACAGGGTCCTACGAGCAGTACTTC. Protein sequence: CASSPRTGSYEQYF. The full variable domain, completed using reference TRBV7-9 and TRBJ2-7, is DTGVSQNPRHKITKRGQNVTFRCDPISEHNRLYWYRQTLGQGPEFLTYFQNEAQLEKSRLLSDRFSAERPKGSFSTLEIQRTEQGDSAMYLCASSPRTGSYEQYFGPGTRLTVT.

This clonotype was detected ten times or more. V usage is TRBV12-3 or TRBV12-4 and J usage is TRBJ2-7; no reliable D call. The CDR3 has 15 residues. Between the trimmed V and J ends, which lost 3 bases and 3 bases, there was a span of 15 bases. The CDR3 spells CASSFSGREFYEQYF. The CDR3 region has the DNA TGTGCCAGCAGTTTTTCCGGCAGAGAATTCTACGAGCAGTACTTC.

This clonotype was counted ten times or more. CDR3: CASSPTLNSYEQYF. The CDR3 DNA follows: TGTGCCAGCAGCCCGACACTAAACTCCTACGAGCAGTACTTC. The V and J genes are TRBV7-6 and TRBJ2-7; D is unresolved. The CDR3 extends over 14 amino acids. V lost 5 bases and J 0 bases, leaving 11 bases between the germline ends. CDR1 is SGHVS, CDR2 FNYEAQ, per germline.

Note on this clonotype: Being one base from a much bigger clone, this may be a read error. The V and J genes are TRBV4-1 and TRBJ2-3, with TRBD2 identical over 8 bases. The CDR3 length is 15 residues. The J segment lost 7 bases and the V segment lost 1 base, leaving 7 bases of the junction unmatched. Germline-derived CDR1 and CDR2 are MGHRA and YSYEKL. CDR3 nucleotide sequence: TGCGCCAGCAGCCAAGGACCAGCGGGGGAACATACGCAGTATTTT. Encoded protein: CASSQGPAGEHTQYF.